The 21 T cell receptor beta chains reported below all come from one sample, sequenced in a study of T-cell reconstitution after alpha-beta-depleted transplantation in children. The TCRbeta library incorporated unique molecular identifiers. From the PCR reads, TCRdb called clonotypes with MiXCR, one entry per CDR3 protein. The data contain under 300,000 distinct CDR3 sequences, 11% of them singletons. Specimen: peripheral blood, collected 180 days after TCRalphabeta/CD19-depleted stem cell transplant. The source of these receptors is a male patient between 2 and 9 years old who had a stem cell transplant for chronic granulomatous disease, so the T cells may come from the graft donor.

Ten or more counts support this clonotype. CDR3 in amino acids: CASSPPRGSSYEQYF. Written as DNA, the CDR3 is TGTGCCAGCTCACCACCGCGCGGAAGCTCCTACGAGCAGTACTTC. The chain couples TRBV18 to TRBJ2-7; the D is unclear. V lost 0 bases, J lost 0 bases, and 9 bases lay in between. The CDR3 covers 15 residues. Germline-derived CDR1 and CDR2 are KGHSH and LQKENI.

The chain couples TRBV7-2 to TRBJ2-3; TRBD2 aligns across 8 bases. The CDR3 extends over 15 amino acids. Germline CDR1 reads SGHTA; CDR2 reads FQGNSA. V shed 8 bases and J 5 bases; nucleotides not matched to a gene: 12. The CDR3 region is CASGNPGLVGDTQYF. The CDR3, as DNA: TGTGCCAGCGGAAACCCGGGACTAGTGGGAGATACGCAGTATTTT.

Ten or more counts support this clonotype. The V and J genes are TRBV11-3 and TRBJ2-7, with D hard to call. The CDR3 runs 13 residues. Germline-derived CDR1 and CDR2 are SGHNT and YENEEA. Trimming left V 5 bases short and J 7 bases short, with 15 bases between. The CDR3 DNA sequence: TGTGCCAGCAGCGAAGACACCCTGGGGGAGCAGTACTTC. It translates to CASSEDTLGEQYF.

This clonotype was counted many times. V usage is TRBV5-5 and J usage is TRBJ2-5; the D is unclear. Trimming stripped 5 bases from V and 1 base from J, with 6 bases between. Germline-derived CDR1 and CDR2 are SGHKS and YYEKEE (reference sequence). The CDR3 runs 12 residues. The CDR3 reads CASRWTQETQYF. CDR3 coding DNA: TGTGCCAGCAGATGGACCCAAGAGACCCAGTACTTC. Full variable domain (rest looked up from reference TRBV5-5 and TRBJ2-5): DAGVTQSPTHLIKTRGQQVTLRCSPISGHKSVSWYQQVLGQGPQFIFQYYEKEERGRGNFPDRFSARQFPNYSSELNVNALLLGDSALYLCASRWTQETQYFGPGTRLLVL.

This clonotype was detected many times. The gene calls are TRBV7-9 and TRBJ2-5, with a weak D call TRBD1 (6 bases). CDR1 is SEHNR, CDR2 FQNEAQ, per germline (reference sequence). The CDR3 contains 16 residues. Deletions cut 4 bases from V and 5 bases from J, with 20 bases between. In nucleotides, the CDR3 is TGTGCCAGCAGCTCCCCACGGGACACTCTGGGGGAGACCCAGTACTTC. This sequence encodes CASSSPRDTLGETQYF.

This clonotype was counted only a few times. The chain joins TRBV2 to TRBJ2-7; 9 bases are a match to TRBD1. From germline, CDR1 is SNHLY and CDR2 FYNNEI. With 3 bases clipped from V and 4 bases from J, the junction kept 7 bases outside the gene matches. The CDR3 consists of 15 residues. The CDR3 DNA reads TGTGCCAGCAGTGATGCGGGGACAGGGTTTTACGAGCAGTACTTC. It translates to CASSDAGTGFYEQYF.

This clonotype is labeled as medium-sized. This sequence joins TRBV12-3 or TRBV12-4 and TRBJ2-7; D not resolved. V was clipped by 5 bases and J by 6 bases, with 20 bases between them. The CDR3 is 15 residues long. The CDR3: CASSPTVPGIGEQYF. DNA for the CDR3: TGTGCCAGCAGTCCGACTGTTCCGGGCATCGGCGAGCAGTACTTC.

This clonotype was seen ten or more times. The gene calls are TRBV20-1 and TRBJ2-1; TRBD2 matches at 9 bases. Germline CDR1 reads DFQATT; CDR2 reads SNEGSKA (reference sequence). J gave up 9 bases and V 2 bases, and 2 bases lay outside the gene matches. There are 12 residues in the CDR3. CDR3 sequence: CSARKAGGEQFF. CDR3 nucleotide sequence: TGCAGTGCTAGAAAAGCGGGAGGTGAGCAGTTCTTC.

Many counts were recorded for this clonotype. This chain uses TRBV3-1 with TRBJ2-1, with D tentatively TRBD1 (6 bases). Trimming removed 0 bases at V and 10 bases at J, with 13 bases between. This CDR3 contains 14 residues. Per the germline V gene, CDR1 is LGHDT and CDR2 is YNNKEL (reference sequence). This CDR3 reads CASSQDDRSGEQFF. The CDR3 DNA sequence: TGTGCCAGCAGCCAAGATGACAGGTCGGGGGAGCAGTTCTTC.

This clonotype was observed many times. This chain uses TRBV29-1 with TRBJ2-1; tentative D call: TRBD2 (6 bases). The CDR3 is made up of 14 amino acids. The V gene's germline CDR1 is SQVTM and CDR2 ANQGSEA. Deletions cut 3 bases from V and 0 bases from J, with 9 bases between. The CDR3 DNA follows: TGCAGCGTTGACGGGACTCGCTCCTACAATGAGCAGTTCTTC. Protein sequence: CSVDGTRSYNEQFF.

This clonotype was observed many times. The V gene is TRBV20-1, the J gene TRBJ1-3; D uncertain. Germline values: CDR1 DFQATT, CDR2 SNEGSKA (reference sequence). The V end lost 1 base, the J end lost 4 bases, and 8 bases lay between the germline ends. This CDR3 has 13 residues. The CDR3, as DNA: TGCAGTGCTAGAGGGGAGTCCGGAAACACCATATATTTT. Translated, it gives CSARGESGNTIYF.

This clonotype was seen many times. The chain uses TRBV9 and TRBJ1-2; 8 bases are shared with TRBD1. Trimming removed 0 bases from V and 4 bases from J; junction bases left unmatched: 14. Per the germline V gene, CDR1 is SGDLS and CDR2 is YYNGEE. This CDR3 contains 18 residues. CDR3 in DNA: TGTGCCAGCAGCGTAGGACCTGGGGGCAGGGGGCCAGGCTATGGCTACACCTTC. This encodes CASSVGPGGRGPGYGYTF. Complete variable domain (other parts from reference TRBV9 and TRBJ1-2): DSGVTQTPKHLITATGQRVTLRCSPRSGDLSVYWYQQSLDQGLQFLIQYYNGEERAKGNILERFSAQQFPDLHSELNLSSLELGDSALYFCASSVGPGGRGPGYGYTFGSGTRLTVV.

This clonotype came up many times. The V and J genes are TRBV5-1 and TRBJ2-7, with TRBD2 identical over 10 bases. Germline lookup yields CDR1 SGHRS and CDR2 YFSETQ. The CDR3 loop spans 15 amino acids. Germline trimming cut 5 bases from V and 4 bases from J; bases unmatched to any gene: 9. The CDR3 bases are TGCGCCAGCAGATTTCAAGCGGGAGGGCTATACGAGCAGTACTTC. Amino acids: CASRFQAGGLYEQYF.

This clonotype came up many times. V is TRBV2 and J is TRBJ2-5, with a possible D match to TRBD1 (5 bases). CDR3 length: 14 residues. The V end lost 3 bases, the J end lost 2 bases, and 10 bases lay between the germline ends. The germline V gene has CDR1 SNHLY and CDR2 FYNNEI. The CDR3 loop reads CASSDRQIQETQYF. The CDR3 DNA sequence: TGTGCCAGCAGTGACCGACAGATTCAAGAGACCCAGTACTTC.

As regards this clonotype: A single base separates this from a much larger clone, so it may be a read error. V is TRBV4-3 and J is TRBJ1-4, with TRBD1 matching over 7 bases. The CDR3 consists of 14 residues. V dropped 4 bases and J dropped 7; count of bases not matched to a gene: 6. CDR1 and CDR2 (germline): LGHNA, YSLEER. This chain's CDR3 is CASSPDRVVEKLFF. The CDR3 nucleotides are TGCGCCAGCAGCCCCGACAGGGTTGTTGAAAAACTGTTTTTT.

This clonotype came up many times. The chain carries TRBV4-2 and TRBJ1-2, with D unclear. Trimming stripped 0 bases from V and 5 bases from J, with 7 bases between. Germline lookup yields CDR1 LGHNA and CDR2 YNFKEQ. This CDR3 has 13 residues. CDR3 DNA sequence: TGTGCCAGCAGCCAAGAAGTGGGATATGGCTACACCTTC. This sequence encodes CASSQEVGYGYTF.

This clonotype has at least ten counts. The chain links TRBV7-2 to TRBJ2-7; no firm D call. Trimming left V 2 bases short and J 6 bases short, with 14 bases between. The CDR3 sequence is 14 residues long. CDR1 and CDR2 from the germline V gene are SGHTA and FQGNSA. CDR3 sequence: CASSLSLGLGEQYF. For the CDR3, the DNA is TGTGCCAGCAGCTTATCCCTCGGTCTGGGCGAGCAGTACTTC.

With respect to this clonotype: It may be a read error: a sequence one base away is much more abundant. This rearrangement joins TRBV15 to TRBJ2-4, with 9 positions matching TRBD2. V was clipped by 1 base and J by 4 bases; unmatched bases: 8. This CDR3 contains 17 residues. Per the germline V gene, CDR1 is LNHNV and CDR2 is YYDKDF (reference sequence). The CDR3 here is CATSRVGLLAGKNIQYF. The CDR3 DNA follows: TGTGCCACCAGCAGAGTGGGTCTGCTAGCGGGAAAAAACATTCAGTACTTC.

This clonotype showed up many times. The V call is TRBV12-3 or TRBV12-4, the J call TRBJ2-3; D is uncertain. The CDR3 is 13 residues long. The V and J ends lost 6 bases and 0 bases respectively, with 7 bases between them. The CDR3 sequence: CASRTQSTDTQYF. The DNA for the CDR3 is TGTGCCAGCAGAACGCAAAGCACAGATACGCAGTATTTT.

There are many counts of this clonotype. The chain employs TRBV29-1 and TRBJ1-1, with D perhaps matching TRBD1 (5 bases). The CDR3 loop spans 11 amino acids. CDR1 is SQVTM, CDR2 ANQGSEA, per germline. Between the trimmed V and J ends, which lost 2 bases and 9 bases, there was a span of 10 bases. The CDR3 loop is CSVENTGKAFF. The CDR3 DNA reads TGCAGCGTTGAAAATACAGGCAAAGCTTTCTTT.

V usage is TRBV12-3 or TRBV12-4 and J usage is TRBJ2-7; a possible D gene is TRBD1 (6 bases). V gave up 5 bases and J gave up 4 bases, with 15 bases separating them. The CDR3 is 14 residues long. The CDR3 reads CASSRTLGGYEQYF. CDR3 DNA: TGTGCCAGCAGTCGGACCCTAGGGGGTTACGAGCAGTACTTC.